The 23 T cell receptor beta chains below come from one sample, sequenced in a study of T-cell memory formation after mild COVID-19. TCRdb itself ran the 5' RACE reads through MiXCR, one entry per CDR3 protein. The sample contains over 250,000 distinct CDR3 sequences, about 15% of which appear only once. The sequenced sample was PBMCs or a T cell subset sorted from them (not recorded which). The receptor source for this set is a man between 18 and 35 years old who had mild COVID-19 (a few samples of this study predate the infection). Cell type and time point are not known.

This clonotype was recorded at least ten times. The rearrangement uses TRBV9 and TRBJ2-1; D gene uncertain. Germline CDR1 SGDLS, CDR2 YYNGEE. The CDR3 contains 12 residues. The V end lost 0 bases, the J end lost 9 bases, and 7 bases lay between the germline ends. CDR3 nucleotide sequence: TGTGCCAGCAGCGTAGCCCAGTCTGAGCAGTTCTTC. This codes for CASSVAQSEQFF.

The chain carries TRBV7-2 and TRBJ2-5, with 8 positions matching TRBD2. The CDR3 is 15 residues long. With 2 bases clipped from V and 1 base from J, the junction kept 3 bases outside the gene matches. The germline V gene encodes CDR1 SGHTA and CDR2 FQGNSA. CDR3 sequence reads: CASSLQRGPQETQYF. The CDR3 DNA reads as TGTGCCAGCAGCTTACAGCGGGGGCCCCAAGAGACCCAGTACTTC.

This chain joins TRBV20-1 and TRBJ2-3; weak D call: TRBD2 (6 bases). The germline V and J ends were trimmed by 6 bases and 2 bases, with 21 bases remaining between them. CDR1 is DFQATT, CDR2 SNEGSKA, per germline (reference sequence). This CDR3 is 16 amino acids long. The CDR3 loop is CSAPAHRAGPTDTQYF. For the CDR3, the DNA is TGCAGTGCACCCGCCCACCGGGCGGGGCCCACAGATACGCAGTATTTT.

The CDR3 protein is CASSPAGNLGTDTQYF. For the CDR3, the DNA is TGTGCCAGCAGCCCCGCTGGTAATCTAGGGACAGATACGCAGTATTTT. The rearrangement joins TRBV7-8 to TRBJ2-3; D call uncertain. The CDR3 sequence is 16 residues long. V lost 5 bases to trimming and J lost 3 bases, with 18 bases between them. Germline V gene sequence: CDR1 SGHVS, CDR2 FQNEAQ. Based on the CDR3 plus reference TRBV7-8 and TRBJ2-3, the full variable domain is GAGVSQSPRYKVAKRGQDVALRCDPISGHVSLFWYQQALGQGPEFLTYFQNEAQLDKSGLPSDRFFAERPEGSVSTLKIQRTQQEDSAVYLCASSPAGNLGTDTQYFGPGTRLTVL.

This chain connects TRBV10-3 to TRBJ2-5; no clear D gene. CDR1 and CDR2 (germline): ENHRY, SYGVKD. The CDR3 is made up of 12 amino acids. V was shortened by 4 bases and J by 5 bases, with 8 bases between the two germline ends. CDR3 sequence reads: CAISGPRETQYF. The CDR3 nucleotides read TGTGCCATCAGTGGACCTCGGGAGACCCAGTACTTC.

This clonotype was seen many times. The V gene is TRBV10-3, the J gene TRBJ2-5; 9 nucleotides align to TRBD2. After removal of 4 bases from V and 0 bases from J, the junction contained 6 bases not matched to a gene. In germline, CDR1 is ENHRY, CDR2 SYGVKD. The length of the CDR3 is 16 residues. CDR3 amino acids: CAISGGIAGDQETQYF. DNA for the CDR3: TGTGCCATCAGTGGGGGTATAGCGGGGGACCAAGAGACCCAGTACTTC.

This clonotype was recorded a few times. The chain combines TRBV12-3 or TRBV12-4 with TRBJ2-1; D may be TRBD1 or TRBD2 (5 bases each). V was pared by 0 bases and J by 7 bases, with 10 bases between. The CDR3 runs to 14 residues. The CDR3 is CASSLAGGMNEQFF. In DNA form, the CDR3 reads TGTGCCAGCAGTTTAGCTGGGGGTATGAATGAGCAGTTCTTC.

In this sample, this clonotype turned up a few times. V is TRBV5-5 and J is TRBJ2-2; TRBD1 is a possible D gene (5 bases). Germline V gives CDR1 SGHKS, CDR2 YYEKEE (reference sequence). V lost 0 bases to trimming and J lost 5 bases, with 11 bases between them. The CDR3 runs 15 residues. The CDR3, as DNA: TGTGCCAGCAGCTTGGGGGGCAGGATAACCGGGGAGCTGTTTTTT. This encodes CASSLGGRITGELFF.

The chain uses TRBV5-5 and TRBJ2-2, with D tentatively TRBD1 (6 bases). The CDR3 runs 14 residues. The ends were cut back, 4 bases at V and 2 bases at J, with 9 bases in the middle. Germline CDR1 reads SGHKS; CDR2 reads YYEKEE (reference sequence). The CDR3 coding sequence is TGTGCCAGCAGCGCAGGGGCCAACACCGGGGAGCTGTTTTTT. Protein product: CASSAGANTGELFF.

J is TRBJ2-5 and V is TRBV5-1; the match to TRBD2 covers 11 bases. The CDR3 is made up of 16 amino acids. V shed 4 bases, J shed 4 bases, and the junction held 9 bases outside the gene matches. The V gene's germline CDR1 is SGHRS and CDR2 YFSETQ. Here the CDR3 reads CASSLRLAGMVETQYF. The CDR3 nucleotides are TGCGCCAGCAGCCTCAGACTAGCGGGAATGGTAGAGACCCAGTACTTC. Full variable domain (rest looked up from reference TRBV5-1 and TRBJ2-5): KAGVTQTPRYLIKTRGQQVTLSCSPISGHRSVSWYQQTPGQGLQFLFEYFSETQRNKGNFPGRFSGRQFSNSRSEMNVSTLELGDSALYLCASSLRLAGMVETQYFGPGTRLLVL.

J is TRBJ1-4 and V is TRBV7-9; tentatively, D is TRBD1 (5 bases). This CDR3 has 16 amino acids. Germline values: CDR1 SEHNR, CDR2 FQNEAQ (reference sequence). Trimming cost V 6 bases and J 5 bases, with 19 bases left between them. The chain's CDR3 is CASSLRWGLGNEKLFF. CDR3 nucleotides: TGTGCCAGCAGTCTCCGTTGGGGGTTAGGGAATGAAAAACTGTTTTTT. The variable domain in full, completed from reference TRBV7-9 and TRBJ1-4, reads DTGVSQNPRHKITKRGQNVTFRCDPISEHNRLYWYRQTLGQGPEFLTYFQNEAQLEKSRLLSDRFSAERPKGSFSTLEIQRTEQGDSAMYLCASSLRWGLGNEKLFFGSGTQLSVL.

The chain is built from TRBV24-1 and TRBJ2-1; D remains ambiguous. The CDR3 sequence is 12 residues long. Trimming left V 0 bases short and J 8 bases short, with 4 bases between. Germline loops: CDR1 KGHDR, CDR2 SFDVKD. The CDR3 region is CATSDLSDEQFF. The CDR3 nucleotides read TGTGCCACCAGTGATTTGTCGGATGAGCAGTTCTTC.

J is TRBJ1-2 and V is TRBV6-5, with D maybe TRBD1 (6 bases). V dropped 3 bases and J dropped 0 bases, with 11 bases sitting between them. This CDR3 spans 15 amino acids. Germline CDR1 MNHEY, CDR2 SVGAGI. This CDR3 reads CASSYTGSSNYGYTF. The CDR3 DNA reads as TGTGCCAGCAGTTATACAGGGAGCTCTAACTATGGCTACACCTTC.

Ten or more counts support this clonotype. DNA for the CDR3: TGTGCCACCAGTGCCTGGACAGGGTCCGACTATGGCTACACCTTC. Translated, it gives CATSAWTGSDYGYTF. The gene calls are TRBV24-1 and TRBJ1-2; 8 bases align to TRBD1. Trimming cost V 5 bases and J 3 bases; bases outside gene matches: 7. In germline, CDR1 is KGHDR, CDR2 SFDVKD. The CDR3 has 15 residues.

This clonotype was recorded a few times. The J gene is TRBJ1-3, the V gene TRBV29-1; the D gene is possibly TRBD1 (5 bases). CDR1 is SQVTM and CDR2 is ANQGSEA in the germline V gene. The CDR3 is 15 residues long. Deletions cut 6 bases from V and 0 bases from J, with 15 bases between. The CDR3 nucleotides are TGCAGCGTGGCGGGGACGGTTCGCTCTGGAAACACCATATATTTT. This codes for CSVAGTVRSGNTIYF.

This clonotype was picked up a small number of times. V and J are TRBV12-3 or TRBV12-4 and TRBJ1-1; D gene unclear. V gave up 6 bases and J gave up 1 base, with 9 bases separating them. The CDR3 has 13 amino acids. CDR3 sequence reads: CASSSQQNTEAFF. The CDR3 bases are TGTGCCAGCAGCTCCCAGCAGAACACTGAAGCTTTCTTT.

The rearrangement links TRBV7-2 to TRBJ2-1; TRBD1 agrees at 8 bases. V was clipped by 2 bases and J by 7 bases; unmatched bases: 4. This CDR3 comprises 14 residues. Looked up from germline, CDR1 is SGHTA and CDR2 is FQGNSA. The CDR3 loop reads CASSLPDRGNEQFF. Written as DNA, the CDR3 is TGTGCCAGCAGCTTACCCGACAGGGGAAATGAGCAGTTCTTC. The whole variable domain, remainder taken from reference TRBV7-2 and TRBJ2-1, is GAGVSQSPSNKVTEKGKDVELRCDPISGHTALYWYRQSLGQGLEFLIYFQGNSAPDKSGLPSDRFSAERTGGSVSTLTIQRTQQEDSAVYLCASSLPDRGNEQFFGPGTRLTVL.

This clonotype was found many times. V and J are TRBV5-6 and TRBJ2-3; the match to TRBD1 covers 8 bases. The V gene end was trimmed by 4 bases and the J gene end by 5 bases; junction bases not matched to a gene: 12. CDR1 SGHDT and CDR2 YYEEEE come from the germline V gene. This CDR3 has 16 residues. The CDR3 bases are TGTGCCAGCAGCCTTCTGACAGGGGCACTGGGAGATACGCAGTATTTT. Residues: CASSLLTGALGDTQYF.

This clonotype was seen a few times. This chain connects TRBV6-6 to TRBJ1-2, with TRBD1 identical over 7 bases. The CDR3 runs to 15 residues. CDR1 MNHNY and CDR2 SVGAGI come from the germline V gene (reference sequence). Trimming took 7 bases from V and 6 from J; bases not matched to a gene: 14. The DNA for the CDR3 is TGTGCCAGCACCCTCTCTAGGGGGCGGCTCGATGGCTACACCTTC. This translates into CASTLSRGRLDGYTF.

This clonotype came up a few times. V and J are TRBV24-1 and TRBJ2-5, with D possibly being TRBD1 (5 bases). The germline V gene has CDR1 KGHDR and CDR2 SFDVKD. This CDR3 region has 13 residues. Trimming cost V 3 bases and J 5 bases, with 9 bases left between them. The CDR3 nucleotides are TGTGCCACCAGTGATCCAGGGTCTGAGACCCAGTACTTC. Translation gives CATSDPGSETQYF.

V and J are TRBV4-1 and TRBJ2-1; TRBD2 agrees at 9 bases. The V gene end was trimmed by 4 bases and the J gene end by 7 bases; junction bases not matched to a gene: 11. CDR1 and CDR2 (germline): MGHRA, YSYEKL. The CDR3 has 16 amino acids. The CDR3 bases are TGCGCCAGCAGCCTCAGGAGACTAGCGGTCTCGAATGAGCAGTTCTTC. It yields the protein CASSLRRLAVSNEQFF.

The chain recombines TRBV6-6 with TRBJ1-4, with a tentative D call TRBD1 (5 bases). The CDR3 length is 14 residues. The V end lost 7 bases, the J end lost 8 bases, and 17 bases lay between the germline ends. The germline CDR1 and CDR2 sequences are MNHNY and SVGAGI (reference sequence). The CDR3 loop reads CASTSGGRREKLFF. The CDR3 nucleotides are TGTGCCAGCACCTCGGGGGGTCGGCGCGAAAAACTGTTTTTT.

This clonotype has a handful of counts. Here the CDR3 DNA reads TGTGCCAGCGGCCGATCGGGACTGGTCAATCAGCCCCAGCATTTT. It specifies CASGRSGLVNQPQHF. V usage is TRBV7-2 and J usage is TRBJ1-5; D is perhaps TRBD1 (5 bases). This CDR3 has 15 residues. The germline gives CDR1 SGHTA, CDR2 FQGNSA. The V gene lost 8 bases and the J gene lost 3 bases, with 17 bases spanning the gap.